These 9 T cell receptor beta chains share one sample of origin, sequenced in a study of blood T cell repertoires in COVID-19. The table came from immunoSEQ multiplex PCR; TCRdb's copy has only in-frame clones and leaves some out. Here the sample spans approximately 150,000 clones, about 86% being singletons. Specimen: peripheral blood. All receptors derive from a woman aged 55-75 years with acute or convalescent COVID-19.

The V and J genes are TRBV5-8 and TRBJ1-2; TRBD1 might be the D (6 bases). The V gene's germline CDR1 is SGHTS and CDR2 YDEGEE. Trimming cost V 4 bases and J 9 bases, with 16 bases left between them. The length of the CDR3 is 13 residues. This chain's CDR3 is CASSLRQADRYTF. The CDR3 coding sequence is TGTGCCAGCAGCCTAAGACAGGCCGATCGCTACACCTTC.

The V call is TRBV9, the J call TRBJ2-1, with a possible D match to TRBD2 (6 bases). V dropped 0 bases and J dropped 7 bases, with 11 bases sitting between them. The length of the CDR3 is 14 residues. Germline lookup yields CDR1 SGDLS and CDR2 YYNGEE. CDR3 in DNA: TGTGCCAGCAGCGTAGTAGGGACTCAGAATGAGCAGTTCTTC. This encodes CASSVVGTQNEQFF.

The J gene is TRBJ1-2, the V gene TRBV7-9; 8 nucleotides line up with TRBD1. V gave up 5 bases and J gave up 1 base; unmatched junction bases: 6. The CDR3 contains 15 residues. Per the germline V gene, CDR1 is SEHNR and CDR2 is FQNEAQ (reference sequence). This CDR3 is CASSRTGTFNYGYTF. CDR3 nucleotide sequence: TGTGCCAGCAGCCGGACAGGGACCTTTAACTATGGCTACACCTTC.

The J gene is TRBJ1-2, the V gene TRBV7-6; 7 bases fit TRBD1. V lost 1 base and J lost 7; bases outside the gene matches: 6. CDR1 SGHVS and CDR2 FNYEAQ come from the germline V gene. This CDR3 region has 14 residues. CDR3 loop: CASSLEGQLSGYTF. In nucleotides, the CDR3 is TGTGCCAGCAGCTTAGAGGGACAGTTAAGTGGCTACACCTTC.

The chain is built from TRBV6-5 and TRBJ2-7; D unresolved. Germline assignment: CDR1 MNHEY and CDR2 SVGAGI. V was clipped by 3 bases and J by 2 bases, with 11 bases between them. The CDR3 extends over 14 amino acids. The CDR3 is CASSYRQVTYEQYF. In DNA, the CDR3 is TGTGCCAGCAGTTATAGGCAGGTAACCTACGAGCAGTACTTC.

The J gene is TRBJ1-3, the V gene TRBV4-3; D is unclear. Germline V gene sequence: CDR1 LGHNA, CDR2 YSLEER. The CDR3 runs 16 residues. The germline V and J ends were trimmed by 0 bases and 2 bases, with 11 bases remaining between them. The CDR3 region is CASSQDPRGAGNTIYF. DNA of the CDR3: TGCGCCAGCAGCCAAGACCCCCGGGGAGCTGGAAACACCATATATTTT.

The chain combines TRBV2 with TRBJ2-5; 11 positions match TRBD2. Looked up from germline, CDR1 is SNHLY and CDR2 is FYNNEI. J was trimmed by 5 bases and V by 7 bases; bases with no gene match: 15. The CDR3 loop spans 17 amino acids. The CDR3 DNA follows: TGTGCCAGCACCCCAGCGCGGCTAGCGGGGGGCTTGGAGACCCAGTACTTC. This sequence encodes CASTPARLAGGLETQYF.

This clone was seen only a few times. The chain links TRBV6-5 to TRBJ1-1; D may be TRBD1 (5 bases). The CDR3 extends over 16 amino acids. V lost 0 bases and J 3 bases, leaving 14 bases between the germline ends. Germline V lookup: CDR1 MNHEY, CDR2 SVGAGI. The CDR3 coding sequence is TGTGCCAGCAGTTACTCCTCAGGGACTGTGGACACTGAAGCTTTCTTT. This sequence encodes CASSYSSGTVDTEAFF.

The chain joins TRBV25-1 to TRBJ1-6; 8 nucleotides agree with TRBD1. The CDR3 covers 17 residues. Germline trimming cut 0 bases from V and 10 bases from J; bases unmatched to any gene: 11. CDR1 and CDR2 from the germline V gene are MGHDK and SYGVNS. The CDR3 spells CASSEYSGTGGWSPLHF. CDR3 DNA: TGTGCCAGCAGTGAATATTCCGGGACAGGCGGGTGGTCACCCCTCCACTTT.